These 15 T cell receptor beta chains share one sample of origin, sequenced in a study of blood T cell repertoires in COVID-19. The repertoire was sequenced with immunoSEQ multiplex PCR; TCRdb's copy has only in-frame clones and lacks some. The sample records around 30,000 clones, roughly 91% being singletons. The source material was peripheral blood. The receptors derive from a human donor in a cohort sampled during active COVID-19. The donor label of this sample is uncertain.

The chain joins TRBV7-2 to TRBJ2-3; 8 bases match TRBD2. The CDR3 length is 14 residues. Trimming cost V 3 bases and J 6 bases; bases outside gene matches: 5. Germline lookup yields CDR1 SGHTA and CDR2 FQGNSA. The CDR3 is CASSLTGGLDTQYF. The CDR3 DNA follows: TGTGCCAGCAGCTTGACGGGGGGGCTTGATACGCAGTATTTT.

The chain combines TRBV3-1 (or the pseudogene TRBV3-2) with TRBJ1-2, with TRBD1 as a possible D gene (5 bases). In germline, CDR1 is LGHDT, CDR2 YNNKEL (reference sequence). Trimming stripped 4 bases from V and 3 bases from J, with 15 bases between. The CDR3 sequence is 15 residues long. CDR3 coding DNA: TGTGCCAGCAGCCCGTGGGGGGAACGGGACTATGGCTACACCTTC. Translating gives CASSPWGERDYGYTF.

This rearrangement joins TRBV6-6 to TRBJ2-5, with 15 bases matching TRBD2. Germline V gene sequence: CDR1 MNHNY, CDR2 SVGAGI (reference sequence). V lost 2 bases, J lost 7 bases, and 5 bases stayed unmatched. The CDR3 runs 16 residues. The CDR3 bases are TGTGCCAGCAGTTACGGGACTAGCGGGGGGAGGGGGACCCAGTACTTC. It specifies CASSYGTSGGRGTQYF.

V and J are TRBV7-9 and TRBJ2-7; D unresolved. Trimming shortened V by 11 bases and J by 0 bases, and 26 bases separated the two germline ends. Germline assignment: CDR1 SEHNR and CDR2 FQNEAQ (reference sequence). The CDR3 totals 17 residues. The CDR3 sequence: CAGFCLYIGRSSYEQYF. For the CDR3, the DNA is TGTGCCGGGTTCTGCTTATATATCGGAAGGAGCTCCTACGAGCAGTACTTC.

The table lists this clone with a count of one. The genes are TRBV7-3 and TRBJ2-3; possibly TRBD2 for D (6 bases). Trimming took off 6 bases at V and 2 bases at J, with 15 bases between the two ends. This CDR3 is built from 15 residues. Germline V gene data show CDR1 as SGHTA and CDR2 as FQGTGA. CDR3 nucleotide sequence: TGTGCCAGCAGGGCTACTAGCTCCAACACAGATACGCAGTATTTT. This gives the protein CASRATSSNTDTQYF.

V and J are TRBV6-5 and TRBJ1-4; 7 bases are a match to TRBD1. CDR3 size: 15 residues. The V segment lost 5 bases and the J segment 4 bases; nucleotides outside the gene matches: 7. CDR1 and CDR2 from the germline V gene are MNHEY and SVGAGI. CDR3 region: CASSTAGGLNEKLFF. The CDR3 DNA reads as TGTGCCAGCAGTACGGCAGGGGGACTTAATGAAAAACTGTTTTTT.

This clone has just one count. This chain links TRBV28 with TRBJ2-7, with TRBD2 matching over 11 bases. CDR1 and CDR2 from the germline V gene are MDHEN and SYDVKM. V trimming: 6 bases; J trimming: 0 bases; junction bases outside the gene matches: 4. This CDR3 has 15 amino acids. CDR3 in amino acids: CASRTSGVSSYEQYF. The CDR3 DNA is TGTGCCAGCAGGACTAGCGGGGTGAGCTCCTACGAGCAGTACTTC.

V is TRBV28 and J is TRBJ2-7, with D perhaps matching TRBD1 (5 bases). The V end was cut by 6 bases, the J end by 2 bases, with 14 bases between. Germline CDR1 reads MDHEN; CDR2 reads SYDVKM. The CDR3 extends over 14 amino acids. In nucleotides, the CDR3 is TGTGCCAGCAGCGATACAGGAAAACCCTACGAGCAGTACTTC. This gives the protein CASSDTGKPYEQYF.

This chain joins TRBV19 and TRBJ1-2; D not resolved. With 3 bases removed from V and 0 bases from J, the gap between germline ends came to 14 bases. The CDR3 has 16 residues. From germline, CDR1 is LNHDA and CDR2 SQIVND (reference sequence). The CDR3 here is CASSMGSWLANYGYTF. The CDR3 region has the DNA TGTGCCAGTAGTATGGGCAGTTGGTTGGCTAACTATGGCTACACCTTC.

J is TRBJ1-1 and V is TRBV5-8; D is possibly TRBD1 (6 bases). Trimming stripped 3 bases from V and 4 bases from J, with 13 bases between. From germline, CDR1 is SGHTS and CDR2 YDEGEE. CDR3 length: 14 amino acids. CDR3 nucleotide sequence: TGTGCCAGCAGCTCGACAGGTGCGAGCACTGAAGCTTTCTTT. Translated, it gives CASSSTGASTEAFF.

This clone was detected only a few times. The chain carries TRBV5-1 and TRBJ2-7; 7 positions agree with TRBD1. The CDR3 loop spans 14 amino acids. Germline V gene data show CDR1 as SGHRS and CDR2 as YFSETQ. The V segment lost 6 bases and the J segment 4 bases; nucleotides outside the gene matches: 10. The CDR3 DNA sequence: TGCGCCAGCACGAAGGAACAGGGGATATACGAGCAGTACTTC. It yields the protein CASTKEQGIYEQYF. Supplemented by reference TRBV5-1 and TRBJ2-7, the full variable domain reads KAGVTQTPRYLIKTRGQQVTLSCSPISGHRSVSWYQQTPGQGLQFLFEYFSETQRNKGNFPGRFSGRQFSNSRSEMNVSTLELGDSALYLCASTKEQGIYEQYFGPGTRLTVT.

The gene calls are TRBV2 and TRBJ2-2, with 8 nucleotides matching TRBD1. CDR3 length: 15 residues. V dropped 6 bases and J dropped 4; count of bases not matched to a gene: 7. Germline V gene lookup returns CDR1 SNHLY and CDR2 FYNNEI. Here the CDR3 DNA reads TGTGCCAGCAGCCCGGACAGGGCCAGCACCGGGGAGCTGTTTTTT. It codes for CASSPDRASTGELFF. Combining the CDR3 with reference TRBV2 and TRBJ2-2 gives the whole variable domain EPEVTQTPSHQVTQMGQEVILRCVPISNHLYFYWYRQILGQKVEFLVSFYNNEISEKSEIFDDQFSVERPDGSNFTLKIRSTKLEDSAMYFCASSPDRASTGELFFGEGSRLTVL.

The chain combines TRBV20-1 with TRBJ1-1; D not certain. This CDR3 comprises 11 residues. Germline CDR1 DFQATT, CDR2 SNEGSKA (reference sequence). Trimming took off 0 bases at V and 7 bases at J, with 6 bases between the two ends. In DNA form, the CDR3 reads TGCAGTGCTAGAGAGGCGGGTGAAGCTTTCTTT. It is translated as CSAREAGEAFF.

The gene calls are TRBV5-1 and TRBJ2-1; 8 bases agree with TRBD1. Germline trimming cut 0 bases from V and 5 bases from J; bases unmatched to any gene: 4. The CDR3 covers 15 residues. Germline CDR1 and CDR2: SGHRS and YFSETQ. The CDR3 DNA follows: TGCGCCAGCAGCTTGGGTGGACAGGGAAACAATGAGCAGTTCTTC. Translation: CASSLGGQGNNEQFF.

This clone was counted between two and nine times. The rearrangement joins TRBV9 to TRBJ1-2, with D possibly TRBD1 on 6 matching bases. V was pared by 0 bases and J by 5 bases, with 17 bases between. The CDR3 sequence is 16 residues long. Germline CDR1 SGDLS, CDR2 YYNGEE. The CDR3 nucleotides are TGTGCCAGCAGCGTAGCGCAGGGGCCGCCGGTTTATGGCTACACCTTC. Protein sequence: CASSVAQGPPVYGYTF.